This TCR beta chain was identified in a study of blood T cell repertoires in COVID-19. Background on the study: Both acute and convalescent COVID-19 samples were obtained from the United States, Italy and Spain. PBMCs, B-cell-depleted T cells, or T cells provided the cDNA or gDNA that made up the material.

Clones were read by immunoSEQ multiplex PCR, and TCRdb kept only the in-frame ones, dropping some. The sample lists about 250,000 clones; about 80% were seen once. V trimming: 10 bases; J trimming: 4 bases; junction bases outside the gene matches: 10. Germline assignment: CDR1 MDHEN and CDR2 SYDVKM. The CDR3 covers 16 residues. A few counts support this clone. Sequenced: peripheral blood. The receptor was derived from an elderly woman with active or convalescent COVID-19. V and J are TRBV28 and TRBJ1-6; 10 bases are shared with TRBD1. The CDR3 bases are TGTGCCACCAAACGACAGGGGGCTGTTTATAATTCACCCCTCCACTTT. It specifies CATKRQGAVYNSPLHF.